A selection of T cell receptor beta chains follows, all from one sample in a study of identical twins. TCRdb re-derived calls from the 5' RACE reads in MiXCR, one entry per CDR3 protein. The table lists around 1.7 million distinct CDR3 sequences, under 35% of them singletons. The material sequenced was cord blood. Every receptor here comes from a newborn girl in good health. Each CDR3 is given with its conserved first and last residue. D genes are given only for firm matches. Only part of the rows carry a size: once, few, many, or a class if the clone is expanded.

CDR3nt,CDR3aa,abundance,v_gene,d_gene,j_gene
TGTGCGCATGGGACCCTGAACACTGAAGCTTTCTTT,CAHGTLNTEAFF,few,TRBV28,-,TRBJ1-1
TGCAGTGCCCGTGGACTAGCGGGGAGTTTCAGCGATACGCAGTATTTT,CSARGLAGSFSDTQYF,few,TRBV20-1,TRBD2,TRBJ2-3
TGTGCCAGCAGGGGAGCGGGGGGAATAGTCAATGAGCAGTTCTTC,CASRGAGGIVNEQFF,-,TRBV6-1,TRBD2,TRBJ2-1
TGTGCCAGCAGCTTTAATTGTTTAGCTACCGGAGAGACCCAGTACTTC,CASSFNCLATGETQYF,-,TRBV5-6,-,TRBJ2-5
TGTGCCAGCAGCTTCCGGACTGGTGTCGACTCCTACGAGCAGTACTTC,CASSFRTGVDSYEQYF,few,TRBV7-2,-,TRBJ2-7
TGTGCCAGCAGACCCCGCGGGGGACCCACAGATACGCAGTATTTT,CASRPRGGPTDTQYF,-,TRBV7-9,TRBD2,TRBJ2-3
TGTGCCAGCAGTGCCCCTGGGGGCACTAACTATGGCTACACCTTC,CASSAPGGTNYGYTF,few,TRBV28,-,TRBJ1-2
TGTGCCAGCAGTTACTTGGCGGTCCTAAGCTCCTACAATGAGCAGTTCTTC,CASSYLAVLSSYNEQFF,-,TRBV6-2/TRBV6-3,-,TRBJ2-1
TGTGCCAGCACCCTAGCACCTCTCTACAATGAGCAGTTCTTC,CASTLAPLYNEQFF,-,TRBV7-2,-,TRBJ2-1
TGTGCCAGCAGCTTAGACCCACCTCTGGGACAGGGCTATGGCTACACCTTC,CASSLDPPLGQGYGYTF,few,TRBV7-9,TRBD1,TRBJ1-2
TGCAGTGCTATGACAGGGGGCTTTCGGGATACGCAGTATTTT,CSAMTGGFRDTQYF,few,TRBV20-1,TRBD1,TRBJ2-3
TGTGCCAGCAGCTTGCCAGGACAGTACAATGAGCAGTTCTTC,CASSLPGQYNEQFF,-,TRBV5-6,-,TRBJ2-1
TGCAGTGCTAGAGCCGACCCAGGCTACGAGCAGTACTTC,CSARADPGYEQYF,-,TRBV20-1,-,TRBJ2-7
TGTGCCAGCAGGGGCCACAGGGGGAACACTGAAGCTTTCTTT,CASRGHRGNTEAFF,-,TRBV2,TRBD1,TRBJ1-1
TGTGCCAGTAGTATCAGGGCGGGCGACTATGGCTACACCTTC,CASSIRAGDYGYTF,-,TRBV19,-,TRBJ1-2
TGTGCCAGCAGTGGTCCCACCTACAATGAGCAGTTCTTC,CASSGPTYNEQFF,few,TRBV28,-,TRBJ2-1
TGTGCCAGCAGCGTATCGGACAGGTCAAGGTCCTACGAGCAGTACTTC,CASSVSDRSRSYEQYF,few,TRBV9,TRBD1,TRBJ2-7